Below, 27 T cell receptor beta chains from the same sample are listed, as sequenced in a study of blood T cell repertoires in COVID-19. The data were produced by immunoSEQ multiplex PCR, yet TCRdb's version contains in-frame clones alone and is incomplete. Of 60,000 to 75,000 clones in the sample, approximately 85% were seen once. Input material: peripheral blood. These receptors were collected from a woman at least 80 years old with active or convalescent COVID-19.

The chain carries TRBV19 and TRBJ1-1; 7 positions match TRBD1. The CDR3 totals 12 residues. The germline CDR1 and CDR2 sequences are LNHDA and SQIVND (reference sequence). V lost 7 bases and J lost 10; bases outside the gene matches: 9. DNA for the CDR3: TGTGCCAGTATGGTGGCAGGGGGTACAGCTTTCTTT. The encoded protein is CASMVAGGTAFF.

This clone was seen a single time. The chain employs TRBV10-3 and TRBJ2-6; TRBD1 matches 8 bases. The CDR3 runs to 16 residues. Germline assignment: CDR1 ENHRY and CDR2 SYGVKD. The J segment lost 2 bases and the V segment lost 6 bases, leaving 6 bases of the junction unmatched. CDR3 in DNA: TGTGCCATCAGAGCCGGGACAGGCGCTGGGGCCAACGTCCTGACTTTC. It codes for CAIRAGTGAGANVLTF.

This clone was seen only once. This chain joins TRBV4-2 and TRBJ1-2; TRBD1 is a possible D gene (5 bases). The CDR3 consists of 13 residues. CDR1 and CDR2 from the germline V gene are LGHNA and YNFKEQ. The V and J ends lost 1 base and 4 bases respectively, with 7 bases between them. In nucleotides, the CDR3 is TGTGCCAGCAGCCAAGGGACATCCTATGGCTACACCTTC. Translating gives CASSQGTSYGYTF.

This clone appeared a few times. This chain connects TRBV7-9 to TRBJ1-2; D is possibly TRBD1 (6 bases). The CDR3 length is 12 residues. Germline V gene sequence: CDR1 SEHNR, CDR2 FQNEAQ (reference sequence). V gave up 0 bases and J gave up 8 bases, with 7 bases separating them. CDR3 sequence reads: CASSLAGGGYTF. The CDR3 DNA follows: TGTGCCAGCAGCTTAGCAGGGGGAGGCTACACCTTC.

The V gene is TRBV4-3, the J gene TRBJ1-2; unclear D gene. The CDR3 length is 17 residues. V was pared by 1 base and J by 3 bases, with 18 bases between. CDR1 and CDR2 from the germline V gene are LGHNA and YSLEER. The CDR3 DNA reads TGCGCCAGCAGCCAAGGGCTCTCCACTGGGCTGCACTATGGCTACACCTTC. It yields the protein CASSQGLSTGLHYGYTF.

The V call is TRBV7-2, the J call TRBJ2-5; TRBD2 is a possible D gene (6 bases). The CDR3 contains 14 residues. V was clipped by 1 base and J by 5 bases, with 11 bases between them. Germline loops: CDR1 SGHTA, CDR2 FQGNSA. The CDR3 nucleotides read TGTGCCAGCAGCTTAGTAGCGGAGGCGGAGACCCAGTACTTC. Its protein product is CASSLVAEAETQYF.

The genes are TRBV3-1 (or the pseudogene TRBV3-2) and TRBJ1-1; D ambiguous. The CDR3 is made up of 13 amino acids. Looked up from germline, CDR1 is LGHDT and CDR2 is YNNKEL (reference sequence). With 6 bases removed from V and 4 bases from J, the gap between germline ends came to 12 bases. For the CDR3, the DNA is TGTGCCAGCAGTCACGTAGGGAGCACTGAAGCTTTCTTT. It codes for CASSHVGSTEAFF.

The chain is built from TRBV28 and TRBJ1-1; D not certain. Trimming pared 2 bases from V and 0 bases from J, leaving 7 bases between. From germline, CDR1 is MDHEN and CDR2 SYDVKM. This CDR3 is built from 14 residues. The CDR3 DNA sequence: TGTGCCAGCAGTTTAGTCCAGGTGAACACTGAAGCTTTCTTT. It yields the protein CASSLVQVNTEAFF.

The V and J genes are TRBV5-1 and TRBJ2-7; perhaps TRBD1 as D (7 bases). Trimming took off 2 bases at V and 7 bases at J, with 19 bases between the two ends. Germline values: CDR1 SGHRS, CDR2 YFSETQ. The CDR3 consists of 15 residues. In nucleotides, the CDR3 is TGCGCCAGCAGCTTATTCGGGACAGCGGGTGAGGAGCAGTACTTC. Translation gives CASSLFGTAGEEQYF. Complete variable domain (other parts from reference TRBV5-1 and TRBJ2-7): KAGVTQTPRYLIKTRGQQVTLSCSPISGHRSVSWYQQTPGQGLQFLFEYFSETQRNKGNFPGRFSGRQFSNSRSEMNVSTLELGDSALYLCASSLFGTAGEEQYFGPGTRLTVT.

This chain links TRBV18 with TRBJ2-3; D gene ambiguous. Looked up from germline, CDR1 is KGHSH and CDR2 is LQKENI. This CDR3 is built from 12 residues. V was shortened by 3 bases and J by 2 bases, with 3 bases between the two germline ends. The CDR3 loop reads CASSPNTDTQYF. Written as DNA, the CDR3 is TGTGCCAGCTCACCTAACACAGATACGCAGTATTTT.

The rearrangement uses TRBV28 and TRBJ2-2, with a weak D call TRBD2 (6 bases). V was clipped by 7 bases and J by 0 bases, with 12 bases between them. Germline assignment: CDR1 MDHEN and CDR2 SYDVKM. The CDR3 is 15 amino acids. The CDR3 DNA follows: TGTGCCAGCAAGACGGGAGATACGAACACCGGGGAGCTGTTTTTT. It is translated as CASKTGDTNTGELFF.

The chain links TRBV5-6 to TRBJ1-2; weak D call: TRBD1 (5 bases). The CDR3 length is 12 residues. V lost 4 bases to trimming and J lost 5 bases, with 9 bases between them. The germline V gene encodes CDR1 SGHDT and CDR2 YYEEEE. The CDR3 bases are TGTGCCAGCAGCACTCAGGGATATGGCTACACCTTC. Protein: CASSTQGYGYTF.

The CDR3 here is CASSFSGETNQPQHF. The DNA of the CDR3 is TGTGCCAGCAGCTTTTCGGGGGAAACCAATCAGCCCCAGCATTTT. The chain recombines TRBV5-5 with TRBJ1-5; a possible D gene is TRBD1 (5 bases). Germline loops: CDR1 SGHKS, CDR2 YYEKEE (reference sequence). The CDR3 runs to 15 residues. The V end was cut by 2 bases, the J end by 3 bases, with 12 bases between. The whole variable domain, filled in from reference TRBV5-5 and TRBJ1-5, reads DAGVTQSPTHLIKTRGQQVTLRCSPISGHKSVSWYQQVLGQGPQFIFQYYEKEERGRGNFPDRFSARQFPNYSSELNVNALLLGDSALYLCASSFSGETNQPQHFGDGTRLSIL.

This clone has only a few counts. This chain uses TRBV7-9 with TRBJ2-1; D may be TRBD2 (6 bases). In germline, CDR1 is SEHNR, CDR2 FQNEAQ (reference sequence). The CDR3 has 12 residues. V dropped 5 bases and J dropped 10 bases, with 12 bases sitting between them. This chain's CDR3 is CASSLGTVEQFF. Here the CDR3 DNA reads TGTGCCAGCAGCCTAGGGACTGTCGAGCAGTTCTTC.

The CDR3 sequence: CASNSAGASSYEQYF. In DNA form, the CDR3 reads TGTGCCAGTAATTCCGCGGGGGCCTCCTCCTACGAGCAGTACTTC. The chain links TRBV19 to TRBJ2-7; possible D gene TRBD2, 7 bases. Between the trimmed V and J ends, which lost 7 bases and 0 bases, there was a span of 16 bases. The CDR3 runs to 15 residues. The germline V gene encodes CDR1 LNHDA and CDR2 SQIVND (reference sequence).

This clone occurred once. V usage is TRBV20-1 and J usage is TRBJ1-1, with unresolved D. Per germline, CDR1 DFQATT and CDR2 SNEGSKA (reference sequence). V dropped 7 bases and J dropped 5 bases, with 5 bases sitting between them. The length of the CDR3 is 9 residues. The CDR3 here is CSVETEAFF. The DNA of the CDR3 is TGCAGTGTAGAAACTGAAGCTTTCTTT.

This clone has just a few counts. The chain joins TRBV10-1 to TRBJ2-5; a weak D match, TRBD2 (6 bases). Trimming removed 4 bases at V and 5 bases at J, with 8 bases between. CDR3 length: 12 residues. The germline gives CDR1 WNHNN, CDR2 SYGVQD (reference sequence). The CDR3 nucleotides are TGCGCCAGCAGTGCAGGGAGGGAGACCCAGTACTTC. As protein: CASSAGRETQYF.

This clone was found once. This chain uses TRBV7-9 with TRBJ2-7; 8 positions agree with TRBD1. Losses at the gene ends were 3 bases for V and 8 bases for J; bases not matched to a gene: 9. The CDR3 has 14 amino acids. Germline V gives CDR1 SEHNR, CDR2 FQNEAQ (reference sequence). The CDR3 nucleotides are TGTGCCAGCAGCTTGGACAGGGAAGGTAGGAAGCAGTACTTC. It yields the protein CASSLDREGRKQYF.

The chain links TRBV11-2 to TRBJ1-3, with D unresolved. V lost 5 bases, J lost 1 base, and 9 bases lay in between. Germline values: CDR1 SGHAT, CDR2 FQNNGV. The CDR3 spans 14 residues. The CDR3 coding sequence is TGTGCCAGCAGCCCGTCGAGGTCTGGAAACACCATATATTTT. Its translation is CASSPSRSGNTIYF.

The chain employs TRBV7-2 and TRBJ1-6, with TRBD1 matching over 7 bases. Per germline, CDR1 SGHTA and CDR2 FQGNSA. This CDR3 region has 14 residues. Trimming at V came to 4 bases and at J to 5 bases, leaving 2 bases not matched to a gene. The CDR3 reads CASSSGQHNSPLHF. CDR3 DNA: TGTGCCAGCAGCTCGGGACAGCATAATTCACCCCTCCACTTT.

The chain carries TRBV4-1 and TRBJ2-2; possible D gene TRBD2, 6 bases. CDR1 is MGHRA and CDR2 is YSYEKL in the germline V gene. The CDR3 covers 15 residues. The ends were cut back, 5 bases at V and 4 bases at J, with 14 bases in the middle. CDR3 DNA sequence: TGCGCCAGCAGCTATGGGGCGGGAAGCACCGGGGAGCTGTTTTTT. Encoded protein: CASSYGAGSTGELFF.

This chain links TRBV27 with TRBJ2-7; the match to TRBD2 covers 9 bases. The CDR3 runs to 15 residues. V gave up 4 bases and J gave up 3 bases; unmatched junction bases: 7. The germline V gene encodes CDR1 MNHEY and CDR2 SMNVEV (reference sequence). As DNA, the CDR3 is TGTGCCAGCAGTTCAAAGCGGGGGGCTTACTACGAGCAGTACTTC. The encoded protein is CASSSKRGAYYEQYF.

The chain has TRBV25-1 and TRBJ2-2; D is ambiguous. V gave up 5 bases and J gave up 6 bases, with 13 bases separating them. Germline CDR1 is MGHDK and CDR2 is SYGVNS. The CDR3 has 14 amino acids. CDR3 protein: CASSQLVSPGELFF. The CDR3 bases are TGTGCCAGCAGTCAATTAGTATCACCCGGGGAGCTGTTTTTT.

The rearrangement links TRBV5-1 to TRBJ2-3; no clear D. Trimming stripped 0 bases from V and 3 bases from J, with 11 bases between. CDR1 is SGHRS and CDR2 is YFSETQ in the germline V gene. The CDR3 consists of 15 residues. The CDR3 protein is CASSLAWRSTDTQYF. The CDR3 region has the DNA TGCGCCAGCAGCTTGGCATGGCGGAGTACAGATACGCAGTATTTT.

This clone was picked up one time. V and J are TRBV5-6 and TRBJ2-2; D is ambiguous. Germline assignment: CDR1 SGHDT and CDR2 YYEEEE. The CDR3 length is 15 residues. Trimming left V 2 bases short and J 0 bases short, with 8 bases between. CDR3 region: CASSFIVPNTGELFF. CDR3 DNA: TGTGCCAGCAGCTTTATTGTTCCGAACACCGGGGAGCTGTTTTTT.

The chain links TRBV7-9 to TRBJ1-3; D perhaps matches TRBD1 (6 bases). Trimming took 4 bases from V and 2 from J, leaving 12 bases between them. The CDR3 runs to 15 residues. The germline gives CDR1 SEHNR, CDR2 FQNEAQ (reference sequence). The CDR3 protein is CASSSNRDPGNTIYF. As DNA, the CDR3 is TGTGCCAGCAGCTCCAACAGGGACCCTGGAAACACCATATATTTT.

This chain links TRBV29-1 with TRBJ1-2; the D gene is possibly TRBD1 (5 bases). This CDR3 has 12 residues. V was trimmed by 7 bases and J by 8 bases, leaving 17 bases between them. The germline CDR1 and CDR2 sequences are SQVTM and ANQGSEA. CDR3: CSGLTEALGYTF. The CDR3, as DNA: TGCAGCGGATTGACAGAGGCGCTCGGCTACACCTTC.